The 18 T cell receptor beta chains below all came from one sample that was sequenced in a study of blood T cell repertoires in COVID-19. Assay: immunoSEQ multiplex PCR; the TCRdb copy retains only in-frame clones and omits some. There are about 78,000 clones in the sample; 90% occur only once, and 3.5% to 5% lies in the top ten. Input material: peripheral blood. These receptors were obtained from a woman aged 80 or older with active or convalescent COVID-19.

This chain uses TRBV4-1 with TRBJ1-5; D might be TRBD1 (6 bases). This CDR3 contains 14 residues. Germline V CDR1 and CDR2: MGHRA, YSYEKL. V was trimmed by 0 bases and J by 7 bases, leaving 10 bases between them. The CDR3, as DNA: TGCGCCAGCAGCCAAGACAGGGGCCGGCAGCCCCAGCATTTT. This codes for CASSQDRGRQPQHF.

This chain joins TRBV19 and TRBJ2-1; no firm D call. This CDR3 has 15 residues. Germline V gives CDR1 LNHDA, CDR2 SQIVND (reference sequence). V was pared by 1 base and J by 5 bases, with 12 bases between. CDR3 sequence reads: CASSIGINLNNEQFF. The DNA for the CDR3 is TGTGCCAGTAGTATAGGCATTAACTTAAACAATGAGCAGTTCTTC. The whole variable domain, remainder taken from reference TRBV19 and TRBJ2-1, is DGGITQSPKYLFRKEGQNVTLSCEQNLNHDAMYWYRQDPGQGLRLIYYSQIVNDFQKGDIAEGYSVSREKKESFPLTVTSAQKNPTAFYLCASSIGINLNNEQFFGPGTRLTVL.

The gene calls are TRBV9 and TRBJ2-6; possible D gene TRBD1, 6 bases. CDR1 and CDR2 from the germline V gene are SGDLS and YYNGEE. There are 18 residues in the CDR3. With 2 bases removed from V and 3 bases from J, the gap between germline ends came to 18 bases. The CDR3, as DNA: TGTGCCAGCAGCGTGCTAATGACAGGTTTAGGTGGGGCCAACGTCCTGACTTTC. It yields the protein CASSVLMTGLGGANVLTF.

The V gene is TRBV5-8, the J gene TRBJ2-3, with D possibly being TRBD2 (6 bases). This CDR3 is built from 17 residues. Germline assignment: CDR1 SGHTS and CDR2 YDEGEE. V was cut by 4 bases and J by 0 bases, with 18 bases left in between. The chain's CDR3 is CASSRGLAGTSTDTQYF. CDR3 in DNA: TGTGCCAGCAGCCGGGGACTTGCGGGGACTAGCACAGATACGCAGTATTTT.

V gene TRBV28 combines with J gene TRBJ2-7; 10 bases agree with TRBD2. Trimming cost V 3 bases and J 0 bases; bases outside gene matches: 14. Germline V CDR1 and CDR2: MDHEN, SYDVKM. The CDR3 extends over 19 amino acids. In DNA form, the CDR3 reads TGTGCCAGCAGTTTCTTTTGGAGGACTAGCGGCCAGATCTCCTACGAGCAGTACTTC. Protein: CASSFFWRTSGQISYEQYF.

This rearrangement joins TRBV7-9 to TRBJ2-7; 9 nucleotides agree with TRBD1. CDR3 length: 14 residues. V lost 1 base to trimming and J lost 6 bases; unmatched junction nucleotides: 4. Germline-derived CDR1 and CDR2 are SEHNR and FQNEAQ (reference sequence). The CDR3 sequence: CASSLDHRGLEQYF. Written as DNA, the CDR3 is TGTGCCAGCAGCTTAGACCACAGGGGGCTCGAGCAGTACTTC.

The V gene is TRBV2, the J gene TRBJ1-4; TRBD1 matches at 10 bases. This CDR3 has 15 amino acids. Losses at the gene ends were 7 bases for V and 3 bases for J; bases not matched to a gene: 5. CDR1 and CDR2 (germline): SNHLY, FYNNEI. CDR3 sequence reads: CASTRDRGSNEKLFF. CDR3 in DNA: TGTGCCAGCACCAGGGACAGGGGTTCTAATGAAAAACTGTTTTTT.

The chain links TRBV5-1 to TRBJ1-1, with 8 bases identical to TRBD1. CDR1 is SGHRS and CDR2 is YFSETQ in the germline V gene. The J segment lost 8 bases and the V segment lost 0 bases, leaving 9 bases of the junction unmatched. The CDR3 sequence is 15 residues long. CDR3: CASSLAPGTGREAFF. As DNA, the CDR3 is TGCGCCAGCAGCTTGGCCCCCGGGACAGGCCGAGAAGCTTTCTTT.

The V call is TRBV18, the J call TRBJ1-5; 7 nucleotides agree with TRBD1. Trimming removed 4 bases from V and 3 bases from J; junction bases left unmatched: 3. This CDR3 is built from 14 residues. Germline V lookup: CDR1 KGHSH, CDR2 LQKENI. This chain's CDR3 is CASSQGQTNQPQHF. The CDR3 coding sequence is TGTGCCAGCTCACAGGGACAGACCAATCAGCCCCAGCATTTT.

The V call is TRBV28, the J call TRBJ2-5, with 10 bases that match TRBD1. Per the germline V gene, CDR1 is MDHEN and CDR2 is SYDVKM. V lost 3 bases, J lost 4 bases, and 5 bases stayed unmatched. There are 15 residues in the CDR3. The CDR3 DNA is TGTGCCAGCAGTTTGGGAGGACAGGGGGGAGAGACCCAGTACTTC. Protein sequence: CASSLGGQGGETQYF. The whole variable domain, filled in from reference TRBV28 and TRBJ2-5, reads DVKVTQSSRYLVKRTGEKVFLECVQDMDHENMFWYRQDPGLGLRLIYFSYDVKMKEKGDIPEGYSVSREKKERFSLILESASTNQTSMYLCASSLGGQGGETQYFGPGTRLLVL.

The chain has TRBV5-1 and TRBJ1-1; D gene unclear. Between the trimmed V and J ends, which lost 3 bases and 2 bases, there was a span of 11 bases. Germline V CDR1 and CDR2: SGHRS, YFSETQ. The CDR3 has 14 amino acids. In DNA form, the CDR3 reads TGCGCCAGCAGCTCCGGGATCATAAACACTGAAGCTTTCTTT. The encoded protein is CASSSGIINTEAFF.

The rearrangement joins TRBV6-5 to TRBJ1-1, with no clear D. The germline V gene has CDR1 MNHEY and CDR2 SVGAGI. This CDR3 is built from 11 residues. V was trimmed by 6 bases and J by 3 bases, leaving 5 bases between them. The CDR3 DNA reads TGTGCCAGCAGGGGCTACACTGAAGCTTTCTTT. It specifies CASRGYTEAFF.

This rearrangement joins TRBV2 to TRBJ2-3, with 9 bases matching TRBD2. The trim removed 6 bases at V and 0 bases at J, leaving 4 bases unmatched. The CDR3 runs 15 residues. Germline V gene data show CDR1 as SNHLY and CDR2 as FYNNEI. The CDR3 sequence: CASRTSGGSTDTQYF. As DNA, the CDR3 is TGTGCCAGCAGGACTAGCGGAGGGAGCACAGATACGCAGTATTTT.

The chain employs TRBV5-4 and TRBJ1-1; 7 bases are a match to TRBD1. Germline assignment: CDR1 SGHNT and CDR2 YYREEE (reference sequence). The V and J ends lost 9 bases and 4 bases, in that order; junction bases with no gene match: 9. The CDR3 length is 13 residues. The CDR3: CATAEAGGTEAFF. In nucleotides, the CDR3 is TGTGCCACGGCTGAGGCAGGGGGCACTGAAGCTTTCTTT. The whole variable domain, filled in from reference TRBV5-4 and TRBJ1-1, reads ETGVTQSPTHLIKTRGQQVTLRCSSQSGHNTVSWYQQALGQGPQFIFQYYREEENGRGNFPPRFSGLQFPNYSSELNVNALELDDSALYLCATAEAGGTEAFFGQGTRLTVV.

The rearrangement links TRBV28 to TRBJ2-3; D remains unclear. CDR3 length equals 13 residues. Trimming removed 3 bases from V and 4 bases from J, with 8 bases in between. Germline assignment: CDR1 MDHEN and CDR2 SYDVKM. The DNA of the CDR3 is TGTGCCAGCAGTTTTATTTCTCCAGATACGCAGTATTTT. Translation gives CASSFISPDTQYF.

The chain links TRBV25-1 to TRBJ1-1, with 8 bases identical to TRBD1. The germline V gene encodes CDR1 MGHDK and CDR2 SYGVNS. V was pared by 8 bases and J by 5 bases, with 16 bases of the junction left unmatched. This CDR3 region has 16 residues. CDR3 amino acids: CASRPIRGRGDTEAFF. CDR3 bases: TGTGCCAGCCGGCCAATCAGGGGGCGCGGGGATACTGAAGCTTTCTTT.

The J gene is TRBJ1-3, the V gene TRBV3-1 (or the pseudogene TRBV3-2), with a possible D match to TRBD1 (5 bases). Germline CDR1 reads LGHDT; CDR2 reads YNNKEL (reference sequence). This CDR3 spans 15 amino acids. With 2 bases removed from V and 3 bases from J, the gap between germline ends came to 11 bases. The CDR3 DNA reads TGTGCCAGCAGCCAAACGGACACGCATGGAAACACCATATATTTT. It encodes CASSQTDTHGNTIYF.

J is TRBJ1-5 and V is TRBV27; perhaps TRBD1 as D (6 bases). V lost 9 bases to trimming and J lost 2 bases, with 14 bases between them. This CDR3 has 14 amino acids. Per the germline V gene, CDR1 is MNHEY and CDR2 is SMNVEV (reference sequence). The CDR3 DNA reads TGTGCCAGTGCTCAGGGGCAGGGCAATCAGCCCCAGCATTTT. Translated: CASAQGQGNQPQHF.